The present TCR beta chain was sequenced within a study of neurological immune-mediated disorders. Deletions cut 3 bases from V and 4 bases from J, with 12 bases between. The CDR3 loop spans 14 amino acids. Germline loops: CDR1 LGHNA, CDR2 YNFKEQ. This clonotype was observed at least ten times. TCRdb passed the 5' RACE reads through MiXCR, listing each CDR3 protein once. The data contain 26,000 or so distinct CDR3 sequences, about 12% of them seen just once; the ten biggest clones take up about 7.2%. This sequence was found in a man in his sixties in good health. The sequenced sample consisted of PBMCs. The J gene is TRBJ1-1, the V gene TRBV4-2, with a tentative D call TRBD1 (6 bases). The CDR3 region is CASSQGGRGTEAFF. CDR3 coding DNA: TGTGCCAGCAGCCAGGGGGGCCGGGGCACTGAAGCTTTCTTT.